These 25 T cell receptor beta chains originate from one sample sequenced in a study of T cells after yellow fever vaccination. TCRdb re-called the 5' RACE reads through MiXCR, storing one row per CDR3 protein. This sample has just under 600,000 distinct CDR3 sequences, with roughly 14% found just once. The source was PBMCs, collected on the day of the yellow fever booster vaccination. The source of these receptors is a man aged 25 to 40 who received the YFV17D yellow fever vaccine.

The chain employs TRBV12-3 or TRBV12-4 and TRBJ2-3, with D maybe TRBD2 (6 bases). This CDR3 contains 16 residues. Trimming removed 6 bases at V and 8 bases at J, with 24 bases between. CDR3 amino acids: CASRDRGTTVSPTQYF. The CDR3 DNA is TGTGCCAGCAGAGATCGCGGGACCACGGTTTCCCCTACGCAGTATTTT.

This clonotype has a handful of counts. CDR3 region: CASSQSSDPFNSPLHF. As DNA, the CDR3 is TGCGCCAGCAGCCAATCGTCGGACCCTTTTAATTCACCCCTCCACTTT. The V and J genes are TRBV4-3 and TRBJ1-6; D ambiguous. Germline CDR1 is LGHNA and CDR2 is YSLEER. The CDR3 runs 16 residues. Trimming removed 2 bases at V and 6 bases at J, with 14 bases between.

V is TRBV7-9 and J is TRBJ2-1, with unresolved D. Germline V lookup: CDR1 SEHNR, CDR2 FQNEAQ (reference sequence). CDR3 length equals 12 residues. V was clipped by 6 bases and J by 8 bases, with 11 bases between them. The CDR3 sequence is CASRLAGHEQFF. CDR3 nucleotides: TGTGCCAGCAGACTGGCTGGGCATGAGCAGTTCTTC.

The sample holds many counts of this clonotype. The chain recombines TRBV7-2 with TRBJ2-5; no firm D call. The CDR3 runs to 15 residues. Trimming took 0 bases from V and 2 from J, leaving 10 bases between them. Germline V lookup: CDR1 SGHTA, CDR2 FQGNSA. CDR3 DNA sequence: TGTGCCAGCAGCTTAGCTTTGGGTCAGCAAGAGACCCAGTACTTC. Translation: CASSLALGQQETQYF. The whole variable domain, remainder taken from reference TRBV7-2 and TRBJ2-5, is GAGVSQSPSNKVTEKGKDVELRCDPISGHTALYWYRQSLGQGLEFLIYFQGNSAPDKSGLPSDRFSAERTGGSVSTLTIQRTQQEDSAVYLCASSLALGQQETQYFGPGTRLLVL.

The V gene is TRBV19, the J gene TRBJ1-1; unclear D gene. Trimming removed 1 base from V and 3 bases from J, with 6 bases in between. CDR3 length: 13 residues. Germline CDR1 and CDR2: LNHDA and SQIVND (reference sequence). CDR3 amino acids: CASSIAQYTEAFF. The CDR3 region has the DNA TGTGCCAGTAGTATAGCCCAGTACACTGAAGCTTTCTTT.

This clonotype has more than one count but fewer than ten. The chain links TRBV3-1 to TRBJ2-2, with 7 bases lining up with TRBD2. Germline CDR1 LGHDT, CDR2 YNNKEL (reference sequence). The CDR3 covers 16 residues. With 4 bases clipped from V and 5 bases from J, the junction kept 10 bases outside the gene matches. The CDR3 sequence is CASSPGRRERTGELFF. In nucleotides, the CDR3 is TGTGCCAGCAGCCCCGGGAGGCGGGAGAGGACCGGGGAGCTGTTTTTT.

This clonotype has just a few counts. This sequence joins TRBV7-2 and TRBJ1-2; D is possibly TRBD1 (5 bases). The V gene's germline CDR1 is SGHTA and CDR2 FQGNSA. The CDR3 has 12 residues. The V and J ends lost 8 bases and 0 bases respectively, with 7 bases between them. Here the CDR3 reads CASGTANYGYTF. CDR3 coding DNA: TGTGCCAGCGGGACGGCTAACTATGGCTACACCTTC.

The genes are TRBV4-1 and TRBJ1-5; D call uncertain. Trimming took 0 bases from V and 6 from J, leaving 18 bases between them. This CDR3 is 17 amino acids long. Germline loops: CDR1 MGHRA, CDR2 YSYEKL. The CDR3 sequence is CASSQEGGRLGGQPQHF. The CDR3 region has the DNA TGCGCCAGCAGCCAAGAGGGAGGCAGACTGGGTGGTCAGCCCCAGCATTTT.

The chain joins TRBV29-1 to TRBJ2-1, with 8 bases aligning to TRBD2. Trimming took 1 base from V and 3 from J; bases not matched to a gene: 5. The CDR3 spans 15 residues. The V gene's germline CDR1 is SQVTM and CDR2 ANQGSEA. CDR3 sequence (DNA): TGCAGCGTTGAAGGGCGGGAGGAACTCTACAATGAGCAGTTCTTC. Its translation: CSVEGREELYNEQFF.

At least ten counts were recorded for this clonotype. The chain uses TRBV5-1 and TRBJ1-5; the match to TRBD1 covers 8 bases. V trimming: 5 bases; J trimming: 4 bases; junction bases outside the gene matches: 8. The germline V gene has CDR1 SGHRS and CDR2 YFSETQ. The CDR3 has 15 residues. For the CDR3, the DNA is TGCGCCAGCAGGCCTACAGGGGGTAGTAATCAGCCCCAGCATTTT. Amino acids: CASRPTGGSNQPQHF.

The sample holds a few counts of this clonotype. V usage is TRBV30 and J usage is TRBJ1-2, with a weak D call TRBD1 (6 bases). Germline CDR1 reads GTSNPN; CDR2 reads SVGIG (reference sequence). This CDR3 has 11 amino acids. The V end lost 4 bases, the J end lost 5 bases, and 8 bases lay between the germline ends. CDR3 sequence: CAWNRVYGYTF. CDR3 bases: TGTGCCTGGAACAGGGTTTATGGCTACACCTTC.

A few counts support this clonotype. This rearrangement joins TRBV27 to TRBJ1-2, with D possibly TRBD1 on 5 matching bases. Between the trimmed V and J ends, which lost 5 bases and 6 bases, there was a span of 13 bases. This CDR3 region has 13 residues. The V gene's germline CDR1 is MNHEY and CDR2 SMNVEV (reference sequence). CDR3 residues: CASSPPGDHGYTF. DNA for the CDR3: TGTGCCAGCAGTCCCCCCGGGGACCATGGCTACACCTTC.

The CDR3: CASSSWALGTDTQYF. The DNA for the CDR3 is TGTGCCAGCAGCTCTTGGGCCCTGGGCACAGATACGCAGTATTTT. The V and J genes are TRBV7-9 and TRBJ2-3; D is unclear. This CDR3 is 15 amino acids long. CDR1 is SEHNR, CDR2 FQNEAQ, per germline (reference sequence). The V end was cut by 4 bases, the J end by 1 base, with 12 bases between.

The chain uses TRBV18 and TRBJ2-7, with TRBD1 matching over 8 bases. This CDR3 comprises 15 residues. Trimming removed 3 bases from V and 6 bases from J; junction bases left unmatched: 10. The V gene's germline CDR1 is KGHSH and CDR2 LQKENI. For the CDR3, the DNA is TGTGCCAGCTCACCCCCGACAGGGGCAGTTACCGAGCAGTACTTC. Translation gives CASSPPTGAVTEQYF.

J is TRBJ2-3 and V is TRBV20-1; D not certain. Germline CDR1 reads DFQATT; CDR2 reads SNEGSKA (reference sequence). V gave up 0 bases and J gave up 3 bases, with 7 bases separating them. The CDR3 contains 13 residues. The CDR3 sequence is CSARDPDTDTQYF. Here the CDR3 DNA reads TGCAGTGCTAGAGATCCCGATACAGATACGCAGTATTTT.

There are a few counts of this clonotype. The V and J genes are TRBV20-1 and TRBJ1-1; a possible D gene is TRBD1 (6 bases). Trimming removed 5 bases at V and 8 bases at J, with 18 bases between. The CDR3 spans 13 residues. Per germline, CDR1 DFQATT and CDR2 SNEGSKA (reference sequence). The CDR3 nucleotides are TGCAGTGCTCGTCTGACAGGAACGGGGGAAGCTTTCTTT. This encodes CSARLTGTGEAFF.

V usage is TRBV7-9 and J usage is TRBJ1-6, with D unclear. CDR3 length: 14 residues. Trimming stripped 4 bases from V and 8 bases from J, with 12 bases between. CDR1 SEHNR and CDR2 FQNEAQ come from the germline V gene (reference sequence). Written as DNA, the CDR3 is TGTGCCAGCAGCTCCAGCTCGGGCTATTCACCCCTCCACTTT. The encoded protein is CASSSSSGYSPLHF.

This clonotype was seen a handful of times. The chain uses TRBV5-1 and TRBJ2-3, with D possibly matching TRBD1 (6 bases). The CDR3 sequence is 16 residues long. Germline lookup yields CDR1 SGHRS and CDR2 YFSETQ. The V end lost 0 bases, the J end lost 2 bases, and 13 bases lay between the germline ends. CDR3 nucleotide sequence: TGCGCCAGCAGCTTGGGGGCAGGGGCCCACACAGATACGCAGTATTTT. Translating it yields CASSLGAGAHTDTQYF.

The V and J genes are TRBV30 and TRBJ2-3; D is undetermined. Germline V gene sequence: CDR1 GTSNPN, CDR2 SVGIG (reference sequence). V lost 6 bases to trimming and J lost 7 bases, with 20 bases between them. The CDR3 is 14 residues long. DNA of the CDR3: TGTGCCTGCGAGACATCGCTAATGGGAAATACGCAGTATTTT. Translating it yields CACETSLMGNTQYF.

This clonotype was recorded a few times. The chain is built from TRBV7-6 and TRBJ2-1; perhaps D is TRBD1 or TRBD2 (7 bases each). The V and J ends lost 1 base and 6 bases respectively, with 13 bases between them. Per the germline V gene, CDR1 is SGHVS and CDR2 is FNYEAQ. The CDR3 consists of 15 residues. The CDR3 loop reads CASSLGQGGSNEQFF. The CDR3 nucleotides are TGTGCCAGCAGCTTAGGACAGGGAGGGAGCAATGAGCAGTTCTTC.

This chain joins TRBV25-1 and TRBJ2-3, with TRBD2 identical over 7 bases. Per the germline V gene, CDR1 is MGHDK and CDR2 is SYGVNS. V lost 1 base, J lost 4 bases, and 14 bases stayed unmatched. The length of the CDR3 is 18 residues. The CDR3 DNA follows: TGTGCCAGCAGTGAATTAGAGGGTTGGCGGGAGAAGCCAGATACGCAGTATTTT. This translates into CASSELEGWREKPDTQYF.

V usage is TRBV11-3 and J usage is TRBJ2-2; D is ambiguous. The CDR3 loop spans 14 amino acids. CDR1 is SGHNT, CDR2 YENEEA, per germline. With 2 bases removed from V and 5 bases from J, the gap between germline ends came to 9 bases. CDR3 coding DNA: TGTGCCAGCAGCTTAATGGTGGGGACCGGGGAGCTGTTTTTT. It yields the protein CASSLMVGTGELFF.

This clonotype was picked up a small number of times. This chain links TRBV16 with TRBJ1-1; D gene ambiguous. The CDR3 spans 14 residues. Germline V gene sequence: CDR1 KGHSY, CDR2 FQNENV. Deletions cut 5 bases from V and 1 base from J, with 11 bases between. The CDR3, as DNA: TGTGCCAGCAGCGGGGTCAGGTCGAACACTGAAGCTTTCTTT. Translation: CASSGVRSNTEAFF.

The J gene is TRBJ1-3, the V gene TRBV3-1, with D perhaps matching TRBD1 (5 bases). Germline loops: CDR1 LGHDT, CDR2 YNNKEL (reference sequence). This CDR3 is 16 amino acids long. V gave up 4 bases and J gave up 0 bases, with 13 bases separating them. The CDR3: CASSLQQVHSGNTIYF. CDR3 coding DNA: TGTGCCAGCAGCCTTCAACAGGTTCACTCTGGAAACACCATATATTTT.

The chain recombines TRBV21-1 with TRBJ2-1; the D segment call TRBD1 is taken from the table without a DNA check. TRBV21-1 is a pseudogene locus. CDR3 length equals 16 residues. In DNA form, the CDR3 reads TGTGCCAGCAGCAAAGCCGAGGGGGAAGCCTACAATGAGCAGTTCTTC. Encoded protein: CASSKAEGEAYNEQFF.